This T cell receptor (beta chain) was recorded in a study of T cell repertoires in ileal Crohn's disease. General study points: Every patient over 26.8% clonality showed endoscopic recurrence. Compared with CD4 T cells, sorted CD8 cells carried more expanded clones. Clonal expansions were more frequent in active smokers than non-smokers at surgery.

Only a few counts were recorded for this clone. Its matching antigen is unknown. The length of the CDR3 is 15 residues. The junction had 5 bases not matched to a gene; V was cut back by 0 bases and J by 4 bases. The V gene's germline CDR1 is LNHDA and CDR2 SQIVND (reference sequence). The table came from immunoSEQ multiplex PCR; TCRdb's copy has only in-frame clones and leaves some out. The data contain around 15,000 clones, 75% to 85% of them singletons. The chain couples TRBV19 to TRBJ1-2; 7 bases line up with TRBD1. Sequencing was performed on ileal tissue. The receptor's source is an adult with Crohn's disease. CDR3 amino acids: CASSIETGKIYGYTF. The CDR3 nucleotides read TGTGCCAGTAGTATAGAGACAGGGAAAATCTATGGCTACACCTTC.